The source of this T cell receptor beta chain is a study of blood T cell repertoires in COVID-19. Using immunoSEQ multiplex PCR, the repertoire was profiled, and TCRdb retains in-frame clones only, with some absent. Found here are about 80,000 clones, roughly 76% of them singletons; the top ten hold approximately 15%. The length of the CDR3 is 17 residues. CDR1 and CDR2 from the germline V gene are MDHEN and SYDVKM. V lost 2 bases, J lost 10 bases, and 24 bases lay in between. Material: peripheral blood. This receptor was taken from an older man with active or convalescent COVID-19. V is TRBV28 and J is TRBJ2-1; D may be TRBD2 (6 bases). The CDR3 coding sequence is TGTGCCAGCAGTTTACCTAGTGGAGGGGTTCGGTTGACAGAGCAGTTCTTC. Amino acids: CASSLPSGGVRLTEQFF. The full variable domain, with the rest looked up from reference TRBV28 and TRBJ2-1, is DVKVTQSSRYLVKRTGEKVFLECVQDMDHENMFWYRQDPGLGLRLIYFSYDVKMKEKGDIPEGYSVSREKKERFSLILESASTNQTSMYLCASSLPSGGVRLTEQFFGPGTRLTVL.